One and the same sample provided the 7 T cell receptor beta chains below, sequenced in a study of a mutant IDH1 vaccine in newly diagnosed glioma. Regarding time point: week 5, during vaccination. Vaccination used 300 ug of mutant IDH1 20-mer peptide per dose, with topical imiquimod. This table comes from immunoSEQ multiplex PCR, and its TCRdb copy is limited to in-frame clones, with some not included. The data hold about 56,000 clones, with 85% to 90% observed a single time. For these receptors, no antigen is known. Sequencing was performed on PBMCs, taken from a glioma patient whose treatment included an IDH1 peptide vaccine. The receptors come from a woman aged 40-49 years with glioma.

The chain recombines TRBV9 with TRBJ2-3; 8 nucleotides line up with TRBD1. V was pared by 3 bases and J by 0 bases, with 3 bases of the junction left unmatched. Germline values: CDR1 SGDLS, CDR2 YYNGEE. CDR3 length: 15 residues. CDR3: CASSAPGGSTDTQYF. For the CDR3, the DNA is TGTGCCAGCAGCGCCCCAGGGGGCAGCACAGATACGCAGTATTTT.

This sequence joins TRBV6-4 and TRBJ2-2; D remains unclear. Trimming shortened V by 0 bases and J by 5 bases, and 7 bases separated the two germline ends. From germline, CDR1 is MRHNA and CDR2 SNTAGT. CDR3 length equals 14 residues. As DNA, the CDR3 is TGTGCCAGCAGTGACTCTACTCAGACCGGGGAGCTGTTTTTT. It specifies CASSDSTQTGELFF.

The chain employs TRBV6-1 and TRBJ1-2, with TRBD1 matching 10 bases. Trimming took 0 bases from V and 6 from J; bases not matched to a gene: 10. Per the germline V gene, CDR1 is MNHNS and CDR2 is SASEGT. The CDR3 has 17 residues. The CDR3 spells CASSEAGGGQGNNGYTF. CDR3 in DNA: TGTGCCAGCAGTGAAGCCGGCGGGGGACAGGGGAATAATGGCTACACCTTC.

The table lists this clone with a count of one. The chain joins TRBV4-2 to TRBJ2-7; possibly TRBD1 or TRBD2 for D (5 bases each). Germline assignment: CDR1 LGHNA and CDR2 YNFKEQ. V was trimmed by 4 bases and J by 2 bases, leaving 15 bases between them. The CDR3 runs 15 residues. In nucleotides, the CDR3 is TGTGCCAGCAGCCTCCGAGGGGCTATTACCTACGAGCAGTACTTC. Translating it yields CASSLRGAITYEQYF.

The CDR3 loop reads CASSLSGGRYEQYF. For the CDR3, the DNA is TGTGCCAGCAGTTTATCAGGGGGCAGGTACGAGCAGTACTTC. The chain uses TRBV28 and TRBJ2-7; TRBD1 matches at 8 bases. The length of the CDR3 is 14 residues. J lost 4 bases, V lost 1 base, and 3 bases had no gene match. Per germline, CDR1 MDHEN and CDR2 SYDVKM.

The CDR3: CASSTRQAMNTEAFF. Written as DNA, the CDR3 is TGTGCCAGTAGTACCCGACAGGCGATGAACACTGAAGCTTTCTTT. The gene calls are TRBV19 and TRBJ1-1; D might be TRBD1 (6 bases). From germline, CDR1 is LNHDA and CDR2 SQIVND (reference sequence). The CDR3 consists of 15 residues. Trimming left V 4 bases short and J 0 bases short, with 12 bases between.

The V and J genes are TRBV4-1 and TRBJ2-3; D not resolved. The ends were cut back, 0 bases at V and 6 bases at J, with 16 bases in the middle. The CDR3 consists of 16 residues. Per the germline V gene, CDR1 is MGHRA and CDR2 is YSYEKL. The CDR3 nucleotides read TGCGCCAGCAGCCAAGATTCGTACGGAATTCAGGATACGCAGTATTTT. It is translated as CASSQDSYGIQDTQYF.